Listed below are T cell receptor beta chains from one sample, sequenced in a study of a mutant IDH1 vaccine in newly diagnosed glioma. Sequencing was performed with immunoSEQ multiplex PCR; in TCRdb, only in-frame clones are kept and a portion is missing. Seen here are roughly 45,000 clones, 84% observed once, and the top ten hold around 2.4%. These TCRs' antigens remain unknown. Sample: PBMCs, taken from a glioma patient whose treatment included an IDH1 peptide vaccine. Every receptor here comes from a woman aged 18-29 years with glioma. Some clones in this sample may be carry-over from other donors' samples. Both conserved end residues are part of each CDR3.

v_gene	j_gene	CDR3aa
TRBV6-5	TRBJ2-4	CASSLAGGPPIQYF
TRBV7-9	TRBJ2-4	CASSPPPGSNIQYF
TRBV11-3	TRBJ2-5	CASSLVGASHQETQYF
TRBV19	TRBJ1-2	CASSFSQGKLNYGYTF
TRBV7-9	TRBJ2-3	CASSLQGLYTDTQYF
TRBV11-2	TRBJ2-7	CASSLAEQYF
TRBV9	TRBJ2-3	CASSVRSGYSTDTQYF
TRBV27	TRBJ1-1	CASSLIAGAAEAFF
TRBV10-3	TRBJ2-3	CAIGLAGGPADTQYF
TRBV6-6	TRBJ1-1	CASSGDWNTEAFF
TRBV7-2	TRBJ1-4	CASSLGGGRDEKLFF
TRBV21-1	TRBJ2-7	CASSKVQRKSSYEQYF
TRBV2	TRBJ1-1	CASSEWRQNTEAFF
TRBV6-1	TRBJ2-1	CASTAGFGNEQFF
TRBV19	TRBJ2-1	CASTQLAGGGYNEQFF
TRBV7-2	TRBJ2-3	CASSSSNLLGDTQYF
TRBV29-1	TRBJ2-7	CSVVGLAHEQYF
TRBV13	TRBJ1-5	CASSLRRGGSGQPQHF